These T cell receptor beta chains were read from a single sample in a study of CD8 T cells in ankylosing spondylitis. TCRdb fed the 5' RACE reads into MiXCR, producing one record per CDR3 protein. Of fewer than 500,000 distinct CDR3 sequences listed, approximately 20% were seen once; the top ten hold about 16%. The specimen was blood, either unsorted or a sorted T cell fraction (not recorded which). The receptors originated from a male donor with ankylosing spondylitis. Each CDR3 is given with its conserved first and last residue. D genes are given only for firm matches. Expanded clones are given a class, and other clones once, few, many or no size at all.

v_call: TRBV7-3
clone_size: -
j_call: TRBJ2-1
d_call: TRBD2
cdr3_length: 16
cdr3_aa: CASSLSSSGRANEQFF
cdr3_nt: TGTGCCAGCAGCTTAAGTTCCAGCGGGAGGGCCAATGAGCAGTTCTTC

v_call: TRBV4-1
clone_size: -
j_call: TRBJ2-3
d_call: TRBD2
cdr3_length: 14
cdr3_aa: CASSKAGGEDTQYF
cdr3_nt: TGCGCCAGCTCCAAAGCGGGAGGAGAGGATACGCAGTATTTT

v_call: TRBV29-1
clone_size: -
j_call: TRBJ1-1
d_call: -
cdr3_length: 12
cdr3_aa: CSVGGRGTEAFF
cdr3_nt: TGCAGCGTGGGGGGGCGTGGGACTGAAGCTTTCTTT

v_call: TRBV6-2/TRBV6-3
clone_size: -
j_call: TRBJ1-5
d_call: -
cdr3_length: 15
cdr3_aa: CASSLPPGVDQPQHF
cdr3_nt: TGTGCCAGCAGTCTCCCCCCAGGGGTGGACCAGCCCCAGCATTTT

v_call: TRBV5-6
clone_size: -
j_call: TRBJ2-6
d_call: -
cdr3_length: 15
cdr3_aa: CASRLIQSGANVLTF
cdr3_nt: TGTGCCAGCAGACTCATCCAGTCTGGGGCCAACGTCCTGACTTTC

v_call: TRBV9
clone_size: few
j_call: TRBJ2-1
d_call: TRBD2
cdr3_length: 19
cdr3_aa: CASSDPGLAGGGSYNEQFF
cdr3_nt: TGTGCCAGCAGCGATCCGGGACTAGCGGGAGGGGGGTCCTACAATGAGCAGTTCTTC

v_call: TRBV11-2
clone_size: few
j_call: TRBJ2-1
d_call: -
cdr3_length: 14
cdr3_aa: CASSLSGTLNEQFF
cdr3_nt: TGTGCCAGCAGCTTGTCCGGGACGTTGAATGAGCAGTTCTTC

v_call: TRBV10-1
clone_size: few
j_call: TRBJ2-2
d_call: -
cdr3_length: 15
cdr3_aa: CATGRGEVGTGELFF
cdr3_nt: TGCGCCACCGGCCGTGGGGAGGTCGGCACCGGGGAGCTGTTTTTT

v_call: TRBV20-1
clone_size: few
j_call: TRBJ1-5
d_call: TRBD1
cdr3_length: 14
cdr3_aa: CSASMGTGDQPQHF
cdr3_nt: TGCAGTGCTAGTATGGGGACAGGGGATCAGCCCCAGCATTTT

v_call: TRBV5-1
clone_size: few
j_call: TRBJ2-1
d_call: TRBD2
cdr3_length: 15
cdr3_aa: CASSAGLADYNEQFF
cdr3_nt: TGCGCCAGCAGCGCGGGACTAGCGGACTACAATGAGCAGTTCTTC

v_call: TRBV20-1
clone_size: once
j_call: TRBJ1-1
d_call: -
cdr3_length: 14
cdr3_aa: CSASREGSRTEAFF
cdr3_nt: TGCAGTGCTAGTAGGGAGGGGTCTCGCACTGAAGCTTTCTTT

v_call: TRBV12-3/TRBV12-4
clone_size: -
j_call: TRBJ2-7
d_call: -
cdr3_length: 14
cdr3_aa: CASSFARALYEQYF
cdr3_nt: TGTGCCAGCAGTTTCGCGAGGGCCCTCTACGAGCAGTACTTC

v_call: TRBV19
clone_size: -
j_call: TRBJ2-7
d_call: -
cdr3_length: 15
cdr3_aa: CASSIPGMGAYEQYF
cdr3_nt: TGTGCCAGTAGTATCCCCGGGATGGGGGCCTACGAGCAGTACTTC

v_call: TRBV28
clone_size: few
j_call: TRBJ1-5
d_call: -
cdr3_length: 11
cdr3_aa: CASSLAQPQHF
cdr3_nt: TGTGCCAGCAGTTTGGCGCAGCCCCAGCATTTT

v_call: TRBV5-1
clone_size: few
j_call: TRBJ2-3
d_call: -
cdr3_length: 14
cdr3_aa: CASYHSASTDTQYF
cdr3_nt: TGCGCCAGCTACCACTCCGCTAGCACAGATACGCAGTATTTT

v_call: TRBV5-1
clone_size: -
j_call: TRBJ1-1
d_call: TRBD1
cdr3_length: 15
cdr3_aa: CASSLAGTGRTEAFF
cdr3_nt: TGCGCCAGCAGCTTGGCCGGGACAGGGAGGACTGAAGCTTTCTTT

v_call: TRBV3-1
clone_size: many
j_call: TRBJ2-7
d_call: TRBD1
cdr3_length: 12
cdr3_aa: CASSLTGNEQYF
cdr3_nt: TGTGCCAGCAGCTTGACAGGGAACGAGCAGTACTTC

v_call: TRBV4-2
clone_size: -
j_call: TRBJ2-1
d_call: TRBD1
cdr3_length: 16
cdr3_aa: CASSQVRDRAYNEQFF
cdr3_nt: TGTGCCAGCAGCCAAGTTCGGGACAGGGCGTACAATGAGCAGTTCTTC

v_call: TRBV7-9
clone_size: -
j_call: TRBJ1-2
d_call: -
cdr3_length: 14
cdr3_aa: CASSARQVNYGYTF
cdr3_nt: TGTGCCAGCAGCGCCCGACAGGTTAACTATGGCTACACCTTC

v_call: TRBV3-1
clone_size: many
j_call: TRBJ2-1
d_call: TRBD1
cdr3_length: 17
cdr3_aa: CASSQSLGGQGINEQFF
cdr3_nt: TGTGCCAGCAGCCAATCCTTGGGGGGACAGGGAATAAATGAGCAGTTCTTC

v_call: TRBV6-1
clone_size: -
j_call: TRBJ2-3
d_call: TRBD2
cdr3_length: 13
cdr3_aa: CASRLAGGHTQYF
cdr3_nt: TGTGCCAGCCGACTAGCGGGAGGGCATACGCAGTATTTT

v_call: TRBV28
clone_size: few
j_call: TRBJ1-5
d_call: -
cdr3_length: 17
cdr3_aa: CASSLSRLGRGSQPQHF
cdr3_nt: TGTGCCAGCAGTTTATCTCGCTTGGGACGGGGGTCTCAGCCCCAGCATTTT

v_call: TRBV6-5
clone_size: few
j_call: TRBJ2-7
d_call: -
cdr3_length: 14
cdr3_aa: CASSYSRDHYEQYF
cdr3_nt: TGTGCCAGCAGTTACTCGAGGGACCACTACGAGCAGTACTTC

v_call: TRBV6-6
clone_size: few
j_call: TRBJ2-4
d_call: -
cdr3_length: 18
cdr3_aa: CASSDDGRLGVAKNIQYF
cdr3_nt: TGTGCCAGCAGTGACGACGGTCGGCTCGGGGTGGCCAAAAACATTCAGTACTTC

v_call: TRBV29-1
clone_size: -
j_call: TRBJ1-1
d_call: -
cdr3_length: 12
cdr3_aa: CSVRTARGQAFF
cdr3_nt: TGCAGCGTCAGGACGGCCCGAGGACAGGCTTTCTTT

v_call: TRBV12-3/TRBV12-4
clone_size: few
j_call: TRBJ2-7
d_call: -
cdr3_length: 12
cdr3_aa: CASSPGIYEQYF
cdr3_nt: TGTGCCAGCAGCCCAGGGATTTACGAGCAGTACTTC

v_call: TRBV5-1
clone_size: -
j_call: TRBJ2-7
d_call: TRBD1
cdr3_length: 14
cdr3_aa: CASSSDRGYDEQYF
cdr3_nt: TGCGCCAGCAGCTCGGACAGGGGTTATGACGAGCAGTACTTC

v_call: TRBV18
clone_size: -
j_call: TRBJ1-2
d_call: TRBD1
cdr3_length: 12
cdr3_aa: CASSPTGDGYTF
cdr3_nt: TGTGCCAGCTCACCGACAGGGGATGGCTACACCTTC